This T cell receptor (beta chain) emerged from a study of shared clonotypes between healthy human individuals. As for the study in general: Every donor yielded three CD4 naive, three CD4 memory, two CD8 naive and one CD8 memory plate.

The CDR3 is made up of 14 amino acids. Germline trimming cut 5 bases from V and 3 bases from J; bases unmatched to any gene: 5. Looked up from germline, CDR1 is MGHRA and CDR2 is YSYEKL. It was across several immunoSEQ plates that each subset's genomic DNA was evenly split. The protocol was immunoSEQ multiplex PCR, while the TCRdb copy is restricted to in-frame clones and leaves out a portion. In the table there are millions of clones, 85% to 95% of which are singletons. The naive CD8 subset, CD45RO-negative cells positively selected for CCR7, excluded terminally differentiated effector memory CD45RA+ cells.

The receptor was derived from a man younger than 35 in good health. The sequencing input was naive CD8+ T cells sorted from blood. This sequence joins TRBV4-1 and TRBJ2-7, with 9 bases aligning to TRBD1. The CDR3, as DNA: TGCGCCAGCAGCGCCGTGACAGGGGGCTACGAGCAGTACTTC. Protein sequence: CASSAVTGGYEQYF.